These 30 T cell receptor beta chains share one sample of origin, sequenced in a study of blood T cell repertoires in COVID-19. Clones were sequenced by immunoSEQ multiplex PCR, and TCRdb holds only the in-frame ones, with some missing. The sample consists of over 150,000 clones, about 85% of them appearing once. Source material: peripheral blood. These receptors were taken from a man aged 55 to 69 with COVID-19, enrolled during active disease.

Here the CDR3 DNA reads TGTGCCAGCAGTCCCTCGGTCTCCTACGAGCAGTACTTC. Translation gives CASSPSVSYEQYF. J is TRBJ2-7 and V is TRBV2; D remains ambiguous. Trimming cost V 5 bases and J 0 bases, with 8 bases left between them. The CDR3 spans 13 residues. Germline values: CDR1 SNHLY, CDR2 FYNNEI.

The chain recombines TRBV7-2 with TRBJ1-5; the match to TRBD1 covers 7 bases. The CDR3 runs 16 residues. From germline, CDR1 is SGHTA and CDR2 FQGNSA. V shed 3 bases, J shed 1 base, and the junction held 6 bases outside the gene matches. Here the CDR3 reads CASSLDGTASNQPQHF. The CDR3 bases are TGTGCCAGCAGCTTGGACGGGACAGCAAGCAATCAGCCCCAGCATTTT.

This chain connects TRBV2 to TRBJ2-3; TRBD2 is a possible D gene (6 bases). The CDR3 has 14 residues. Trimming cost V 11 bases and J 2 bases, with 17 bases left between them. The germline V gene encodes CDR1 SNHLY and CDR2 FYNNEI. CDR3 DNA sequence: TGTGCCGGCACGAGGTGGAGGGACACAGATACGCAGTATTTT. Translating gives CAGTRWRDTDTQYF.

This clone was observed a handful of times. The chain uses TRBV14 and TRBJ1-2, with D uncertain. V was shortened by 0 bases and J by 7 bases, with 15 bases between the two germline ends. The CDR3 covers 15 residues. Looked up from germline, CDR1 is SGHDN and CDR2 is FVKESK. CDR3 sequence reads: CASSQDLIALGGYTF. The CDR3 nucleotides are TGTGCCAGCAGCCAAGATCTCATAGCGCTTGGTGGCTACACCTTC.

The V call is TRBV18, the J call TRBJ1-1; weak D call: TRBD1 (5 bases). The CDR3 has 13 residues. Germline V gene data show CDR1 as KGHSH and CDR2 as LQKENI. The germline V and J ends were trimmed by 3 bases and 8 bases, with 13 bases remaining between them. The CDR3 reads CASSPGAGREAFF. The CDR3 DNA follows: TGTGCCAGCTCACCGGGAGCGGGACGGGAAGCTTTCTTT.

This clone has only a few counts. The rearrangement uses TRBV5-4 and TRBJ2-7; 7 nucleotides align to TRBD1. Germline lookup yields CDR1 SGHNT and CDR2 YYREEE (reference sequence). V lost 4 bases and J lost 2; bases outside the gene matches: 6. This CDR3 region has 14 residues. DNA for the CDR3: TGTGCCAGCAGCCTTGGACAGGACCCCTACGAGCAGTACTTC. Amino acid sequence: CASSLGQDPYEQYF.

The CDR3, as DNA: TGTGCCAGCAGCACACCGGGACAGGGGGCAAGTAACTATGGCTACACCTTC. It codes for CASSTPGQGASNYGYTF. The rearrangement joins TRBV6-2 or TRBV6-3 to TRBJ1-2, with TRBD1 matching over 12 bases. V dropped 6 bases and J dropped 1; count of bases not matched to a gene: 9. CDR1 MNHEY and CDR2 SVGEGT come from the germline V gene. CDR3 length: 17 amino acids.

This clone appeared once. The chain couples TRBV4-1 to TRBJ2-7; TRBD1 agrees at 10 bases. The CDR3 sequence is 16 residues long. The V gene's germline CDR1 is MGHRA and CDR2 YSYEKL. V shed 3 bases and J 3 bases; nucleotides not matched to a gene: 8. For the CDR3, the DNA is TGCGCCAGCAGCCAGTCCACCTGGGACAGGGGCTACGAGCAGTACTTC. It translates to CASSQSTWDRGYEQYF.

In the case of this clone: A junction end diverges from the germline sequence, so it may reflect a read error. The chain has TRBV11-2 and TRBJ1-1; 10 positions agree with TRBD1. The length of the CDR3 is 15 residues. Looked up from germline, CDR1 is SGHAT and CDR2 is FQNNGV. DNA for the CDR3: TGTGCCAGCAGACTCGGGACAGGGGTGGGGACTGAAGCTTTCTTC. Its protein product is CASRLGTGVGTEAFF.

The DNA of the CDR3 is TGTGCCTGGAGTGTACATAACAGCTTTGAGAAACTGTTTTTT. Translating it yields CAWSVHNSFEKLFF. The chain carries TRBV30 and TRBJ1-4; D gene ambiguous. V lost 0 bases to trimming and J lost 11 bases, with 16 bases between them. This CDR3 has 14 amino acids. Per germline, CDR1 GTSNPN and CDR2 SVGIG (reference sequence).

The CDR3 DNA reads TGTGCCAGCAGTTTATTCCCCCGGGACAGGGGGCTCGGCTACACCTTC. It translates to CASSLFPRDRGLGYTF. The chain couples TRBV27 to TRBJ1-2, with 12 bases lining up with TRBD1. The V and J ends lost 1 base and 8 bases, in that order; junction bases with no gene match: 8. Germline V CDR1 and CDR2: MNHEY, SMNVEV (reference sequence). The CDR3 has 16 residues.

This chain uses TRBV28 with TRBJ2-1, with a possible D match to TRBD1 (6 bases). The CDR3 totals 13 residues. Trimming left V 5 bases short and J 12 bases short, with 17 bases between. Germline V gene data show CDR1 as MDHEN and CDR2 as SYDVKM. The CDR3 region has the DNA TGTGCCAGCAGTCAGACAGGCACCTTCCGGCAGTTCTTC. Protein product: CASSQTGTFRQFF.

This clone has only a few counts. The chain combines TRBV12-3 or TRBV12-4 with TRBJ1-5; D possibly corresponds to TRBD1 (6 bases). Trimming stripped 7 bases from V and 7 bases from J, with 14 bases between. The CDR3 is 13 residues long. In DNA form, the CDR3 reads TGTGCCAGCACCCCAGGGGTGAGACAGCCCCAGCATTTT. It encodes CASTPGVRQPQHF.

The chain joins TRBV5-1 to TRBJ1-1, with a weak D call TRBD1 (6 bases). CDR1 is SGHRS and CDR2 is YFSETQ in the germline V gene. Trimming stripped 6 bases from V and 4 bases from J, with 19 bases between. The CDR3 contains 15 residues. The CDR3 reads CASTRTDRGSTEAFF. The CDR3 nucleotides read TGCGCCAGCACCAGGACAGACCGCGGGTCCACTGAAGCTTTCTTT.

The chain links TRBV19 to TRBJ2-3; 9 nucleotides match TRBD2. CDR1 and CDR2 from the germline V gene are LNHDA and SQIVND (reference sequence). V gave up 6 bases and J gave up 0 bases; unmatched junction bases: 1. There are 14 residues in the CDR3. In nucleotides, the CDR3 is TGTGCCAGTAGAGCGGGGGGCAGCACAGATACGCAGTATTTT. Protein: CASRAGGSTDTQYF.

This clone occurred a few times. This chain joins TRBV6-6 and TRBJ2-5, with D possibly matching TRBD2 (7 bases). This CDR3 region has 15 residues. The V end lost 0 bases, the J end lost 4 bases, and 12 bases lay between the germline ends. Germline V CDR1 and CDR2: MNHNY, SVGAGI (reference sequence). In DNA, the CDR3 is TGTGCCAGCAGTTACTCGGGGGGGCCCCCAGAGACCCAGTACTTC. Its protein product is CASSYSGGPPETQYF.

The rearrangement joins TRBV7-6 to TRBJ2-1, with 9 bases aligning to TRBD1. Trimming removed 5 bases from V and 4 bases from J; junction bases left unmatched: 9. From germline, CDR1 is SGHVS and CDR2 FNYEAQ. The CDR3 length is 16 residues. Written as DNA, the CDR3 is TGTGCCAGCAGCCGGGATCAGGACAGGGGATACAATGAGCAGTTCTTC. It encodes CASSRDQDRGYNEQFF. The whole variable domain, filled in from reference TRBV7-6 and TRBJ2-1, reads GAGVSQSPRYKVTKRGQDVALRCDPISGHVSLYWYRQALGQGPEFLTYFNYEAQQDKSGLPNDRFSAERPEGSISTLTIQRTEQRDSAMYRCASSRDQDRGYNEQFFGPGTRLTVL.

The chain is built from TRBV9 and TRBJ2-2; D is perhaps TRBD2 (6 bases). Germline CDR1 SGDLS, CDR2 YYNGEE. Trimming pared 4 bases from V and 4 bases from J, leaving 17 bases between. This CDR3 region has 16 residues. The CDR3: CASSIHGAGITGELFF. As DNA, the CDR3 is TGTGCCAGCAGCATCCACGGGGCGGGGATCACCGGGGAGCTGTTTTTT.

The CDR3 sequence: CASSPPGQAPQPQHF. CDR3 sequence (DNA): TGTGCCAGCAGTCCGCCGGGACAGGCCCCTCAGCCCCAGCATTTT. The rearrangement uses TRBV6-6 and TRBJ1-5; 8 bases line up with TRBD1. The V gene end was trimmed by 5 bases and the J gene end by 6 bases; junction bases not matched to a gene: 9. In germline, CDR1 is MNHNY, CDR2 SVGAGI (reference sequence). This CDR3 comprises 15 residues.

The chain links TRBV6-6 to TRBJ2-7, with a tentative D call TRBD1 (5 bases). V lost 7 bases to trimming and J lost 2 bases, with 9 bases between them. Germline V gene sequence: CDR1 MNHNY, CDR2 SVGAGI (reference sequence). This CDR3 is built from 12 residues. CDR3 sequence reads: CASNQQAYEQYF. CDR3 nucleotides: TGTGCCAGCAATCAACAGGCCTACGAGCAGTACTTC.

The rearrangement uses TRBV3-1 (or the pseudogene TRBV3-2) and TRBJ2-1; 8 nucleotides align to TRBD2. The CDR3 runs 15 residues. V gave up 7 bases and J gave up 7 bases; unmatched junction bases: 12. Germline CDR1 LGHDT, CDR2 YNNKEL (reference sequence). The CDR3 sequence is CASTRSAGAGNEQFF. The CDR3 nucleotides read TGTGCCAGCACCCGCTCAGCGGGGGCTGGTAATGAGCAGTTCTTC.

This sequence joins TRBV4-1 and TRBJ1-5, with 9 bases identical to TRBD1. V trimming: 4 bases; J trimming: 2 bases; junction bases outside the gene matches: 3. This CDR3 contains 15 residues. Germline CDR1 reads MGHRA; CDR2 reads YSYEKL. The CDR3 sequence: CASSLGDRGNQPQHF. CDR3 in DNA: TGCGCCAGCAGCCTAGGGGACAGGGGCAATCAGCCCCAGCATTTT.

This clone was observed a single time. The genes are TRBV25-1 and TRBJ1-2, with TRBD1 as a possible D gene (6 bases). This CDR3 has 13 residues. Germline V gene sequence: CDR1 MGHDK, CDR2 SYGVNS. Trimming pared 6 bases from V and 4 bases from J, leaving 12 bases between. The CDR3 bases are TGTGCCAGCAGCGTACAGGGCTCCTATGGCTACACCTTC. Its protein is CASSVQGSYGYTF.

The chain has TRBV2 and TRBJ2-1; 7 positions agree with TRBD2. V was clipped by 3 bases and J by 3 bases; unmatched bases: 11. The CDR3 has 17 amino acids. Germline loops: CDR1 SNHLY, CDR2 FYNNEI. CDR3 loop: CASSENSPGGYYNEQFF. CDR3 coding DNA: TGTGCCAGCAGTGAGAACTCCCCGGGGGGATACTACAATGAGCAGTTCTTC. The entire variable domain, with the rest obtained from reference TRBV2 and TRBJ2-1, is as follows: EPEVTQTPSHQVTQMGQEVILRCVPISNHLYFYWYRQILGQKVEFLVSFYNNEISEKSEIFDDQFSVERPDGSNFTLKIRSTKLEDSAMYFCASSENSPGGYYNEQFFGPGTRLTVL.

This sequence joins TRBV4-3 and TRBJ1-4; tentative D call: TRBD1 (5 bases). CDR1 and CDR2 from the germline V gene are LGHNA and YSLEER. Trimming shortened V by 0 bases and J by 3 bases, and 14 bases separated the two germline ends. CDR3 length: 17 residues. The CDR3 region has the DNA TGCGCCAGCAGCCAAGATTTGGTCCGGGACTCTAATGAAAAACTGTTTTTT. The encoded protein is CASSQDLVRDSNEKLFF.

The chain couples TRBV2 to TRBJ1-2; possible D gene TRBD1, 5 bases. The CDR3 extends over 14 amino acids. Deletions cut 1 base from V and 7 bases from J, with 13 bases between. CDR1 is SNHLY and CDR2 is FYNNEI in the germline V gene. The CDR3 nucleotides are TGTGCCAGCAGTGAAGTCCAGGGAATCTCTGGCTACACCTTC. This gives the protein CASSEVQGISGYTF.

V gene TRBV4-2 combines with J gene TRBJ1-3, with D unclear. V dropped 0 bases and J dropped 0 bases, with 9 bases sitting between them. The CDR3 covers 16 residues. Germline CDR1 reads LGHNA; CDR2 reads YNFKEQ. The CDR3 DNA reads as TGTGCCAGCAGCCAAGATCTTGGAGTCTCTGGAAACACCATATATTTT. It is translated as CASSQDLGVSGNTIYF.

The chain recombines TRBV28 with TRBJ2-7, with D tentatively TRBD1 (5 bases). Germline values: CDR1 MDHEN, CDR2 SYDVKM. CDR3 size: 12 residues. V was pared by 7 bases and J by 1 base, with 8 bases between. The chain's CDR3 is CASNRGSYEQYF. CDR3 sequence (DNA): TGTGCCAGCAATAGGGGTTCCTACGAGCAGTACTTC.

J is TRBJ2-2 and V is TRBV5-1, with no clear D. The V end lost 1 base, the J end lost 0 bases, and 10 bases lay between the germline ends. Germline V lookup: CDR1 SGHRS, CDR2 YFSETQ. This CDR3 is built from 16 residues. CDR3 nucleotides: TGCGCCAGCAGCTTGATTGGCCCGACGAACACCGGGGAGCTGTTTTTT. Translated, it gives CASSLIGPTNTGELFF.

The genes are TRBV29-1 and TRBJ1-5; D gene unclear. V lost 4 bases to trimming and J lost 1 base, with 8 bases between them. This CDR3 is 13 amino acids long. Per the germline V gene, CDR1 is SQVTM and CDR2 is ANQGSEA. CDR3 coding DNA: TGCAGCGTTGGTCAGAACAGCAATCAGCCCCAGCATTTT. Translated: CSVGQNSNQPQHF.